This TCR beta chain originates from a study of human T cells and chemical hapten exposure. Study information: Small discrepancies in pooled library volume mainly accounted for the varying TCR yields per sample. General study results and limits: No alteration of TCRs above 1 in 1000 frequency was seen with DPC sensitization.

Authors' processing steps: Between about 23,224 and 700,000 TCRs appeared in each sample, and the median stood at 95,638. TCRdb re-called the 5' RACE reads through MiXCR, storing one row per CDR3 protein. TCRdb's processing, not the authors', yielded these V and J calls. The sample carries tens of thousands of distinct CDR3 sequences, under 10% recorded once. It was unfractionated whole blood from which total RNA was extracted. At least ten counts were recorded for this clonotype. The antigen is unknown. This clonotype originated in a male donor in good health.

In DNA form, the CDR3 reads TGTGCCAGCAGTACCCTAAAGAGCACAGATACGCAGTATTTT. It specifies CASSTLKSTDTQYF. The chain links TRBV6-1 to TRBJ2-3, with no clear D. The CDR3 spans 14 residues. The V gene lost 5 bases and the J gene lost 0 bases, with 9 bases spanning the gap. In germline, CDR1 is MNHNS, CDR2 SASEGT.